The 9 T cell receptor beta chains below come from one sample, sequenced in a study of CD8 T cells in ankylosing spondylitis. General study points: Seemingly distinctive of ankylosing spondylitis blood was a TCR beta motif formed by eight highly homologous variants.

TCRdb independently ran MiXCR on the 5' RACE reads; one entry per CDR3 protein. The table lists approximately 220,000 distinct CDR3 sequences, around 16% of them singletons. These receptors have no known antigen. Sequenced input: blood, either unsorted or a sorted T cell fraction (not recorded which). These receptors were collected from a male donor with ankylosing spondylitis.

The V call is TRBV7-9, the J call TRBJ1-1, with 7 nucleotides matching TRBD1. The CDR3 length is 14 residues. Losses at the gene ends were 5 bases for V and 3 bases for J; bases not matched to a gene: 6. CDR1 and CDR2 from the germline V gene are SEHNR and FQNEAQ (reference sequence). The CDR3, as DNA: TGTGCCAGCAGCCACTCAACAGGGGACACTGAAGCTTTCTTT. Translating gives CASSHSTGDTEAFF.

This clonotype was observed a few times. This chain links TRBV5-1 with TRBJ2-1; TRBD2 matches 10 bases. V was clipped by 3 bases and J by 5 bases; unmatched bases: 5. Germline assignment: CDR1 SGHRS and CDR2 YFSETQ. The CDR3 spans 15 residues. CDR3 residues: CASSSPGLAHNEQFF. As DNA, the CDR3 is TGCGCCAGCAGCTCGCCGGGACTAGCGCACAATGAGCAGTTCTTC.

This clonotype was seen more than once but under ten times. V usage is TRBV5-1 and J usage is TRBJ1-1; D is undetermined. Looked up from germline, CDR1 is SGHRS and CDR2 is YFSETQ. Trimming took 4 bases from V and 0 from J, leaving 7 bases between them. This CDR3 contains 13 residues. CDR3 bases: TGCGCCAGCAGCCGGATGATGAACACTGAAGCTTTCTTT. Amino acids: CASSRMMNTEAFF.

In this sample, this clonotype turned up many times. The CDR3 reads CASSFPLAGGPGELFF. The CDR3 nucleotides read TGTGCCAGCAGTTTCCCCCTAGCGGGAGGACCCGGGGAGCTGTTTTTT. The genes are TRBV12-3 or TRBV12-4 and TRBJ2-2; 11 bases are shared with TRBD2. The CDR3 length is 16 residues. V gave up 3 bases and J gave up 6 bases; unmatched junction bases: 6.

This clonotype showed up many times. J is TRBJ2-2 and V is TRBV4-1; TRBD2 agrees at 11 bases. J lost 5 bases, V lost 4 bases, and 9 bases had no gene match. The length of the CDR3 is 17 residues. Germline CDR1 reads MGHRA; CDR2 reads YSYEKL. In DNA form, the CDR3 reads TGCGCCAGCAGCCGGCATGATTTAGCGGGAGGGACCGGGGAGCTGTTTTTT. This sequence encodes CASSRHDLAGGTGELFF.

This clonotype has a count of ten or more. The V and J genes are TRBV12-3 or TRBV12-4 and TRBJ2-6, with D possibly matching TRBD1 (5 bases). V was clipped by 7 bases and J by 0 bases, with 22 bases between them. This CDR3 comprises 19 residues. CDR3 sequence: CASKPWAGLAISGANVLTF. In DNA form, the CDR3 reads TGTGCCAGCAAACCCTGGGCAGGGTTGGCGATCTCTGGGGCCAACGTCCTGACTTTC.

For the CDR3, the DNA is TGCGCCAGCAGCCAAGAGGGGGGTACCGGGGAGCTGTTTTTT. Amino acids: CASSQEGGTGELFF. V usage is TRBV4-3 and J usage is TRBJ2-2, with D maybe TRBD2 (6 bases). Trimming removed 0 bases from V and 5 bases from J, with 7 bases in between. Germline-derived CDR1 and CDR2 are LGHNA and YSLEER. The CDR3 is 14 residues long.

V is TRBV28 and J is TRBJ2-2, with 10 bases lining up with TRBD2. The germline V gene encodes CDR1 MDHEN and CDR2 SYDVKM. This CDR3 has 16 residues. Losses at the gene ends were 5 bases for V and 1 base for J; bases not matched to a gene: 4. Here the CDR3 reads CASSPLAGGNTGELFF. The CDR3 bases are TGTGCCAGCAGTCCCTTAGCGGGAGGGAACACCGGGGAGCTGTTTTTT.

The table lists this clonotype with a few counts. The genes are TRBV7-7 and TRBJ2-5; TRBD2 aligns across 7 bases. Looked up from germline, CDR1 is SSHAT and CDR2 is FNYEAQ (reference sequence). Trimming cost V 1 base and J 1 base; bases outside gene matches: 3. CDR3 length: 15 amino acids. The DNA for the CDR3 is TGTGCCAGCAGCTTAGAAGCGGGAATCCAAGAGACCCAGTACTTC. Amino acids: CASSLEAGIQETQYF.